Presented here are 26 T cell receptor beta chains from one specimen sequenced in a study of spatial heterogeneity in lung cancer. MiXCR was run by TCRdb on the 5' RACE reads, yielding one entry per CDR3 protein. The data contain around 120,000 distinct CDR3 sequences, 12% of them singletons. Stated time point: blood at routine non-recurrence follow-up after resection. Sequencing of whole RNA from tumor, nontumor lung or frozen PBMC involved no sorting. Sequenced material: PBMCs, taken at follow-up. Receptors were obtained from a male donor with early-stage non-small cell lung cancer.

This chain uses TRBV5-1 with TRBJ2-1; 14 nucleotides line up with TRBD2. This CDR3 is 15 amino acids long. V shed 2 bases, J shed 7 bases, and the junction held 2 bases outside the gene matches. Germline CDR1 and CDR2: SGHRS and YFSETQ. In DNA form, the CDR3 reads TGCGCCAGCAGCTTCTGGACTAGCGGGGGGAATGAGCAGTTCTTC. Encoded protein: CASSFWTSGGNEQFF.

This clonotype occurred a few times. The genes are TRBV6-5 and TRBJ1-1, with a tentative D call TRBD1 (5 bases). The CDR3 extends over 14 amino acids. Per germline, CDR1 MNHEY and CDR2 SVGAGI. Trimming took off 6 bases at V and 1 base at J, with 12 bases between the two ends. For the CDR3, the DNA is TGTGCCAGCAGGACGGGGACCGCGAACACTGAAGCTTTCTTT. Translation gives CASRTGTANTEAFF.

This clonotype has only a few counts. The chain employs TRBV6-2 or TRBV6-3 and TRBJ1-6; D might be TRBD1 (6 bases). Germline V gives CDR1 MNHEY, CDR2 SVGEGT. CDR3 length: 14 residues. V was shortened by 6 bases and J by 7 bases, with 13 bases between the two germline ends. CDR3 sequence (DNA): TGTGCCAGCAGCCCGCAGGGGCAGAATTCACCCCTCCACTTT. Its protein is CASSPQGQNSPLHF.

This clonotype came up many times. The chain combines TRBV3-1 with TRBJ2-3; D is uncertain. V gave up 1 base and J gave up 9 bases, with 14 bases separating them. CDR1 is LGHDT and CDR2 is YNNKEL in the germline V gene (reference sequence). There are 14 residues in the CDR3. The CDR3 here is CASSQGLGRRTQYF. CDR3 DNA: TGTGCCAGCAGCCAAGGTCTCGGCAGGCGGACGCAGTATTTT.

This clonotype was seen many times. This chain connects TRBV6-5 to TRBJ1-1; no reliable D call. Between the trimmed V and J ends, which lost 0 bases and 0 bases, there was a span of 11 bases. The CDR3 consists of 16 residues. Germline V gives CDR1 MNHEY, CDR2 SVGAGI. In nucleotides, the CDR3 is TGTGCCAGCAGTTACTCGAATGCGTGGATGAACACTGAAGCTTTCTTT. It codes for CASSYSNAWMNTEAFF.

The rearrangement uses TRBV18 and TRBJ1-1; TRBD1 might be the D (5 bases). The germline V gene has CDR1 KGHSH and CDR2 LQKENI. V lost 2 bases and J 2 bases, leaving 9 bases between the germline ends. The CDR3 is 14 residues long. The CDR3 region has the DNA TGTGCCAGCTCACCAGCAGGGAGAAACACTGAAGCTTTCTTT. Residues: CASSPAGRNTEAFF.

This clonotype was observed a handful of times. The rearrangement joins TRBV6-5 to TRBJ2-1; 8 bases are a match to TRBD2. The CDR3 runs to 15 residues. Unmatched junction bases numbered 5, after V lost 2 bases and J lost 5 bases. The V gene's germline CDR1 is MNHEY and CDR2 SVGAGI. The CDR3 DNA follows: TGTGCCAGCAGTTACCGGCTAGCGGGTAACAATGAGCAGTTCTTC. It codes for CASSYRLAGNNEQFF.

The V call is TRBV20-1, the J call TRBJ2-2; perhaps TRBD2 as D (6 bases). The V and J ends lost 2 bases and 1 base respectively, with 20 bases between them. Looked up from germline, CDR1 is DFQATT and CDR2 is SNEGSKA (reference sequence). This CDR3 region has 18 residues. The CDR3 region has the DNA TGCAGTGCTAGACCCCCCCGAGGAGGGGTGATGAACACCGGGGAGCTGTTTTTT. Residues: CSARPPRGGVMNTGELFF.

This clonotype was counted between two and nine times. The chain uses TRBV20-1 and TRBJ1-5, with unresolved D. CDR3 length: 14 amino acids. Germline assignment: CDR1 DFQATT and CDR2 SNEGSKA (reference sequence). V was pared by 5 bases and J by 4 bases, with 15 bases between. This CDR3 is CSADFLRDNQPQHF. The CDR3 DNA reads TGCAGTGCTGACTTCCTGCGGGATAATCAGCCCCAGCATTTT.

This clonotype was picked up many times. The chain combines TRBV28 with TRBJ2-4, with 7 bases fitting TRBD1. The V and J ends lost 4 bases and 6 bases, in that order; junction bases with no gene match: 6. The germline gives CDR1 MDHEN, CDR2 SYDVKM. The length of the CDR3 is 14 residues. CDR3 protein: CASSSRQGANIQYF. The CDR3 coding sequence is TGTGCCAGCAGTTCCCGACAGGGTGCAAACATTCAGTACTTC.

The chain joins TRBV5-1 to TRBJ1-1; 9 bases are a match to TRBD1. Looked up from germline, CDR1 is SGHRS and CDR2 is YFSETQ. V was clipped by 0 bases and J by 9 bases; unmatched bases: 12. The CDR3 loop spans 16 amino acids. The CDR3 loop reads CASSLAPGTGNSKAFF. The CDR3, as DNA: TGCGCCAGCAGCTTGGCCCCCGGGACAGGGAACAGTAAAGCTTTCTTT.

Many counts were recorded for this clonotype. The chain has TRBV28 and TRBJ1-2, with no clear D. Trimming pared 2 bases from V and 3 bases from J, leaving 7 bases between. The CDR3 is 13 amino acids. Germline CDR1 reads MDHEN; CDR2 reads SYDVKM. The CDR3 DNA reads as TGTGCCAGCAGTTTACGCGCGGACTATGGCTACACCTTC. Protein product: CASSLRADYGYTF.

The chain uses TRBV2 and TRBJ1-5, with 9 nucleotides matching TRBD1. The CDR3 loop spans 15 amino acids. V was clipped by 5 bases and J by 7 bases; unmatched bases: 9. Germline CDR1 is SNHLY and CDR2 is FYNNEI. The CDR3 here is CASSSLETGGQPQHF. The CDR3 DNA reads TGTGCCAGCAGTTCCCTGGAAACAGGGGGCCAGCCCCAGCATTTT.

DNA for the CDR3: TGTGCCAGCCGGGAACGGGGGGATGGATACGAGCAGTACTTC. Amino acid sequence: CASRERGDGYEQYF. This chain joins TRBV12-3 or TRBV12-4 and TRBJ2-7, with 7 bases aligning to TRBD2. The CDR3 length is 14 residues. V trimming: 8 bases; J trimming: 4 bases; junction bases outside the gene matches: 11.

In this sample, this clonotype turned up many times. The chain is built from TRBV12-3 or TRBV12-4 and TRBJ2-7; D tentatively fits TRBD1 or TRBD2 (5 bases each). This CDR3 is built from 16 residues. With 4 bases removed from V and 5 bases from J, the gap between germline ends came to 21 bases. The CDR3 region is CASSYGDRGPWDEQYF. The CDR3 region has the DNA TGTGCCAGCAGTTATGGAGACCGGGGCCCATGGGACGAGCAGTACTTC.

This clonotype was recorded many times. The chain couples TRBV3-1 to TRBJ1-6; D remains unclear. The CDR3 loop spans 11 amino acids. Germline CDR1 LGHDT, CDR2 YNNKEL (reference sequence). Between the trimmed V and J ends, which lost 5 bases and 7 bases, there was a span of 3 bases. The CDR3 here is CASSANSPLHF. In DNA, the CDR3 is TGTGCCAGCAGCGCCAATTCACCCCTCCACTTT.

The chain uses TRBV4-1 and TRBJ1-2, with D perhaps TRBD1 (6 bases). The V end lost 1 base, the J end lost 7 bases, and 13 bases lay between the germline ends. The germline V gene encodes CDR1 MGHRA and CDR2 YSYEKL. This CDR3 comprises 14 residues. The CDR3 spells CASSQVPGAGGYTF. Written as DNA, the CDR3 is TGCGCCAGCAGCCAAGTCCCGGGGGCTGGTGGCTACACCTTC.

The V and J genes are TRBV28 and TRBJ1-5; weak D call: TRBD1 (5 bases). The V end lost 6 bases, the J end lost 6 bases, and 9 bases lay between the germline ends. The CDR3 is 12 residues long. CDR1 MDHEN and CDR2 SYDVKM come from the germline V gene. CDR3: CASSWGGQPQHF. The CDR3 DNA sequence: TGTGCCAGCAGCTGGGGGGGTCAGCCCCAGCATTTT.

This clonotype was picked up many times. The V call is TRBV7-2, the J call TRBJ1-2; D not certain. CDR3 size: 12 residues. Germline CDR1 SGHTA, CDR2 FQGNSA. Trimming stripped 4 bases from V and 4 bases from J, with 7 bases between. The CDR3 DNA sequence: TGTGCCAGCAGCTCACGGTCCTATGGCTACACCTTC. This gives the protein CASSSRSYGYTF.

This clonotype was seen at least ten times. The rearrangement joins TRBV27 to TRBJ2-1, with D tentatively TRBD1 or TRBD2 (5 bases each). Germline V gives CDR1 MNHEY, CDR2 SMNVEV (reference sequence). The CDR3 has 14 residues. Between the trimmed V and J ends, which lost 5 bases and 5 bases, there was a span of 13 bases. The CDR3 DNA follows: TGTGCCAGCAGTCCCGGGACGACCGACAATGAGCAGTTCTTC. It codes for CASSPGTTDNEQFF.

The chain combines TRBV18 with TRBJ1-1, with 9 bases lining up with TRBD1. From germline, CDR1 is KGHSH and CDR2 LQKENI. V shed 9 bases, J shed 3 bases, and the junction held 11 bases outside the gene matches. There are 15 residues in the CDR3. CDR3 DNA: TGTGCCAGTTCTGTTGGACAGGGGTTTTACACTGAAGCTTTCTTT. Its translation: CASSVGQGFYTEAFF.

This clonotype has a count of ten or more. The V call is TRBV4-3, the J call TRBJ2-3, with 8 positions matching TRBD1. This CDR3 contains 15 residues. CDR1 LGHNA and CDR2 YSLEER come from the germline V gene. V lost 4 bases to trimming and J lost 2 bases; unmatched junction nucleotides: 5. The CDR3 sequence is CASSPGQGYTDTQYF. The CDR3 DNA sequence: TGCGCCAGCAGCCCCGGACAGGGCTACACAGATACGCAGTATTTT.

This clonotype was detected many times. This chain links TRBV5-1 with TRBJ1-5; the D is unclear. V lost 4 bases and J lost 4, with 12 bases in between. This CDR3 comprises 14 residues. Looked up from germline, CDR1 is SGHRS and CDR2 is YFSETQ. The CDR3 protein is CASSPGGSNQPQHF. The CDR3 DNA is TGCGCCAGCAGCCCGGGAGGCAGTAATCAGCCCCAGCATTTT.

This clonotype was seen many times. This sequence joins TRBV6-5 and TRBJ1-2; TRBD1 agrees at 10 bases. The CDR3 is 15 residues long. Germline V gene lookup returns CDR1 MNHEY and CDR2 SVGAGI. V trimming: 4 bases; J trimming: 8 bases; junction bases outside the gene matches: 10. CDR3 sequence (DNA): TGTGCCAGCAGTTCAGCGGGACAGGGGAGAGAGGGCTACACCTTC. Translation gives CASSSAGQGREGYTF.

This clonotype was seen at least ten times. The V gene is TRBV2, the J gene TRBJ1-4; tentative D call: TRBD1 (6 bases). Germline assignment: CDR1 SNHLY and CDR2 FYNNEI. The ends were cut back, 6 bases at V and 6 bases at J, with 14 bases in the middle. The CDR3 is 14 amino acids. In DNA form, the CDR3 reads TGTGCCAGCAGGAACAGGGTAGGGGATGAAAAACTGTTTTTT. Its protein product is CASRNRVGDEKLFF.

The CDR3 bases are TGTGCCAGCAGCCAAGTGTCCTCCACTTACGAGCAGTACTTC. This encodes CASSQVSSTYEQYF. The chain combines TRBV4-2 with TRBJ2-7; D call uncertain. This CDR3 spans 14 amino acids. CDR1 LGHNA and CDR2 YNFKEQ come from the germline V gene. V was trimmed by 1 base and J by 4 bases, leaving 11 bases between them.